This TCR beta chain was sequenced during a study of blood T cell repertoires in COVID-19. Across the whole study: The samples span acute and convalescent COVID-19 from the United States, Italy and Spain.

Original processing methods: Amplification of reference gene primers provided the estimated nucleated cell counts. The data were produced by immunoSEQ multiplex PCR, yet TCRdb's version contains in-frame clones alone and is incomplete. D and trimming were read from the DNA, whereas the V and J calls and clone size are those reported in that table. The table shows 150,000 to 190,000 clones, with around 84% occurring only once. The V gene lost 3 bases and the J gene lost 4 bases, with 12 bases spanning the gap. The CDR3 sequence is 14 residues long. The germline CDR1 and CDR2 sequences are KGHSH and LQKENI.

The receptor comes from a woman in her sixties with COVID-19, enrolled during active disease. Sequencing input: peripheral blood. The chain is built from TRBV18 and TRBJ1-2; D gene ambiguous. CDR3 sequence reads: CASSPSSNSYGYTF. The CDR3 bases are TGTGCCAGCTCACCGTCTTCCAACTCCTATGGCTACACCTTC.